This T cell receptor (beta chain) is from a study of blood T cell repertoires in COVID-19. Across about two dozen US areas, participants ranged in age from about 18 to 90 years. This clone was observed a single time. The method was immunoSEQ multiplex PCR; TCRdb's version includes in-frame clones alone and lacks a portion of them. The data hold hundreds of thousands of clones, with roughly nine tenths observed a single time. The ends were cut back, 8 bases at V and 10 bases at J, with 12 bases in the middle. The germline gives CDR1 SEHNR, CDR2 FQNEAQ (reference sequence). The CDR3 covers 11 residues. The specimen sequenced was PBMCs or T cells enriched from blood (not recorded which). The sequence was obtained from a man younger than 45 who had recovered from COVID-19. The chain couples TRBV7-9 to TRBJ2-1; perhaps TRBD2 as D (6 bases). The CDR3 nucleotides read TGTGCCAGCGTTGAGGCGGGGGAGCAGTTCTTC. Its protein product is CASVEAGEQFF.